A single count supports the clone carrying this T cell receptor (beta chain). Its antigen is not identified. This entry is derived from a study of PD-1 blockade in classical Hodgkin lymphoma. The study's findings and limits: Compared with baseline, CD4+ but not CD8+ TCR diversity had risen significantly by C4D1. At baseline, newly diagnosed patients reportedly showed less TCR diversity than healthy donors. Baseline diversity in complete responders resembled that of newly diagnosed patients.

Each patient experienced a relapse that followed autologous stem cell transplantation, and brentuximab vedotin exposure varied. Purified CD4+ T cells were obtained from thawed PBMCs through magnetic negative selection. Responses achieved at best were complete response, partial response or progressive disease. The CDR3 covers 11 residues. Trimming pared 2 bases from V and 7 bases from J, leaving 5 bases between. The V gene's germline CDR1 is KGHSH and CDR2 LQKENI. TCRdb keeps only in-frame clones here, not all; method: immunoSEQ multiplex PCR. The sample includes fewer than 15,000 clones, 85% to 90% of them seen just once.

This sequence was found in a human donor with classical Hodgkin lymphoma. The gene calls are TRBV18 and TRBJ2-5, with a possible D match to TRBD2 (5 bases). The material was CD4+ T cells from blood, obtained at baseline. The CDR3 DNA is TGTGCCAGCTCACCAGAGGGGACCCAGTACTTC. It codes for CASSPEGTQYF.